The rows below give T cell receptor beta chains drawn from one sample of a study of blood T cell repertoires in COVID-19. Only in-frame clones appear in the TCRdb table, and some are missing; sequencing was by immunoSEQ multiplex PCR. The sample has 60,000 to 70,000 clones, roughly 85% seen once. Sequenced input: peripheral blood. These receptors all stem from a woman aged 55 to 70 with acute or convalescent COVID-19. The CDR3 runs from the conserved cysteine through the conserved F or W. A D gene is named only where the DNA matches it firmly. A row's size may be missing; if present it is once, few, many or a size class.

TRBD1	TRBJ1-6	TRBV7-6	NA	CASSLGQGDVSPLHF	TGTGCCAGCAGCCTTGGACAGGGGGACGTTTCACCCCTCCACTTT
NA	TRBJ1-4	TRBV7-8	medium-sized	CASSSDRTTNEKLFF	TGTGCCAGCAGCTCCGACAGGACAACTAATGAAAAACTGTTTTTT
NA	TRBJ1-6	TRBV2	NA	CASSVHSSNSPLHF	TGTGCCAGCAGTGTTCACAGCTCTAATTCACCCCTCCACTTT
TRBD2	TRBJ2-5	TRBV5-8	NA	CASSLGRLAGLQETQYF	TGTGCCAGCAGCTTGGGGAGACTAGCGGGTTTACAAGAGACCCAGTACTTC
NA	TRBJ1-6	TRBV2	once	CASSDDLRSSYNSPLHF	TGTGCCAGCAGTGATGACCTAAGGAGTTCCTATAATTCACCCCTCCACTTT
NA	TRBJ1-5	TRBV4-1	NA	CASSPRSNQPQHF	TGCGCCAGCAGCCCTAGGAGCAATCAGCCCCAGCATTTT
NA	TRBJ1-2	TRBV7-9	NA	CASSSTTGASLYGYTF	TGTGCCAGCAGCTCCACGACAGGTGCCAGCCTCTATGGCTACACCTTC
TRBD2	TRBJ2-3	TRBV5-1	NA	CASSLASGSRDTQYF	TGCGCCAGCAGCTTGGCTAGCGGGAGCAGAGATACGCAGTATTTT
NA	TRBJ1-6	TRBV7-2	NA	CASSLEDRPHAPLHF	TGTGCCAGCAGCTTAGAAGACAGGCCCCACGCACCCCTCCACTTT
TRBD1	TRBJ2-3	TRBV30	once	CAGSTGAYADTQYF	TGTGCCGGGTCGACAGGGGCTTACGCAGATACGCAGTATTTT
NA	TRBJ1-1	TRBV12-3/TRBV12-4	NA	CASSLDFLAEAFF	TGTGCCAGCAGCCTGGACTTCTTGGCTGAAGCTTTCTTT
NA	TRBJ2-1	TRBV5-1	NA	CASSLAEQRAVSEQFF	TGCGCCAGCAGCTTGGCCGAACAGAGGGCGGTTTCAGAGCAGTTCTTC
NA	TRBJ2-3	TRBV5-6	NA	CASSLGMSGPDTQYF	TGTGCCAGCAGTCTCGGGATGAGCGGGCCAGATACGCAGTATTTT
NA	TRBJ1-5	TRBV7-9	NA	CASSLQGFNQPQHF	TGTGCCAGCAGCCTACAGGGATTCAATCAGCCCCAGCATTTT
TRBD1	TRBJ1-5	TRBV30	NA	CAYQARTGRQPQHF	TGTGCCTACCAGGCCCGGACAGGTCGACAGCCCCAGCATTTT
NA	TRBJ1-2	TRBV30	NA	CAWSGGTYYGYTF	TGTGCCTGGAGCGGGGGGACTTACTATGGCTACACCTTC
NA	TRBJ2-1	TRBV12-5	NA	CASGRGVRGEQFF	TGTGCTAGTGGCCGTGGCGTGCGGGGAGAGCAGTTCTTC
NA	TRBJ2-1	TRBV18	NA	CASSPPGYRLNEQFF	TGTGCCAGCTCACCACCGGGCTACCGCTTGAATGAGCAGTTCTTC
NA	TRBJ1-1	TRBV10-3	NA	CAISGVTGTEAFF	TGTGCCATCAGTGGCGTAACAGGGACTGAAGCTTTCTTT
NA	TRBJ1-6	TRBV6-1	few	CASSERQAINSPLHF	TGTGCCAGCAGTGAACGGCAGGCCATTAATTCACCCCTCCACTTT
TRBD1	TRBJ1-2	TRBV5-4	NA	CASSLYPDRGRDYGYTF	TGTGCCAGCAGCTTATACCCCGACAGGGGGAGGGACTATGGCTACACCTTC
TRBD1	TRBJ1-1	TRBV25-1	NA	CASSDTGTGGTEAFF	TGTGCCAGCAGTGACACCGGGACAGGGGGCACTGAAGCTTTCTTT
TRBD1	TRBJ1-2	TRBV5-4	NA	CASRRPGTANYGYTF	TGTGCCTCCAGGCGGCCGGGGACAGCTAACTATGGCTACACCTTC
NA	TRBJ1-4	TRBV28	NA	CASKFTGRNNEKLFF	TGTGCCAGCAAGTTTACAGGGCGGAATAATGAAAAACTGTTTTTT
NA	TRBJ1-2	TRBV6-2/TRBV6-3	NA	CASSYSRKQIGGYGYTF	TGTGCCAGCAGTTACTCCCGCAAACAGATTGGAGGCTATGGCTACACCTTC
NA	TRBJ1-2	TRBV6-5	NA	CASWRVLVGGYTF	TGTGCCAGCTGGCGGGTGCTGGTTGGTGGCTACACCTTC
NA	TRBJ1-1	TRBV28	once	CASRPLGQLATEAFF	TGTGCCAGCAGGCCCCTGGGGCAGCTAGCGACTGAAGCTTTCTTT
NA	TRBJ1-1	TRBV11-1	NA	CASSPLTPNTEAFF	TGTGCCAGCAGCCCTCTGACACCGAACACTGAAGCTTTCTTT
TRBD2	TRBJ2-3	TRBV5-1	NA	CASSLASSGITDTQYF	TGCGCCAGCAGCTTGGCGTCTAGCGGGATCACAGATACGCAGTATTTT
NA	TRBJ1-1	TRBV11-2	NA	CASSLRGRGTEAFF	TGTGCCAGCAGCCTAAGGGGTAGGGGAACTGAAGCTTTCTTT
NA	TRBJ1-1	TRBV2	NA	CASVGNRLNTEAFF	TGTGCCAGCGTAGGGAACAGGCTGAACACTGAAGCTTTCTTT